Listed here are 23 T cell receptor beta chains from one sample, sequenced in a study of shared clonotypes between healthy human individuals (dated by TCRdb to the early 2020s). The library relied on the immunoSEQ multiplex PCR assay. The source is immuneACCESS, and TCRdb retained only in-frame sequences with V and J called. Part of the clones is not carried over; for the studies checked, unresolved V genes explain less than half of this, and the remainder is unexplained. The sample table lists approximately 2.3 million clones, about 92% of them with a count of one. The top ten clonotypes cover about 0.41% of the sample. Sequenced: naive CD4+ T cells from PBMCs. Taken with the paper, the label for cell subset or site translates to: CD45RA+ positively selected. Receptor source: a man between 18 and 35 years old in good health. Some clones in this sample may be carry-over from other donors' samples.

The gene calls are TRBV4-1 and TRBJ2-5, with 7 positions matching TRBD2. V shed 4 bases, J shed 0 bases, and the junction held 11 bases outside the gene matches. Germline values: CDR1 MGHRA, CDR2 YSYEKL. This CDR3 has 17 amino acids. The CDR3 bases are TGCGCCAGCAGCCCCCGTTTTGTGCGGGAGAACCAAGAGACCCAGTACTTC. Protein: CASSPRFVRENQETQYF.

The chain joins TRBV4-3 to TRBJ2-7, with D possibly being TRBD1 (6 bases). Trimming left V 3 bases short and J 2 bases short, with 17 bases between. The CDR3 is made up of 16 amino acids. Per the germline V gene, CDR1 is LGHNA and CDR2 is YSLEER. CDR3 region: CASSHTYSGATYEQYF. Here the CDR3 DNA reads TGCGCCAGCAGCCACACATATTCAGGGGCTACCTACGAGCAGTACTTC.

The V gene is TRBV7-9, the J gene TRBJ2-7; TRBD2 matches 11 bases. Germline trimming cut 5 bases from V and 3 bases from J; bases unmatched to any gene: 6. Per the germline V gene, CDR1 is SEHNR and CDR2 is FQNEAQ (reference sequence). The CDR3 loop spans 15 amino acids. The CDR3 region is CASSRVAGGIYEQYF. CDR3 DNA: TGTGCCAGCAGCCGCGTAGCGGGAGGGATCTACGAGCAGTACTTC.

The V and J genes are TRBV10-3 and TRBJ2-1, with D possibly called TRBD1 or TRBD2 (5 bases each). Germline V CDR1 and CDR2: ENHRY, SYGVKD. This CDR3 region has 13 residues. V gave up 6 bases and J gave up 13 bases, with 19 bases separating them. The CDR3 DNA follows: TGTGCCATCAGGTCTGGGGGTCCCGAAGCTCAGTTCTTC. Encoded protein: CAIRSGGPEAQFF.

V and J are TRBV20-1 and TRBJ1-1, with D unclear. Trimming stripped 5 bases from V and 9 bases from J, with 10 bases between. CDR1 and CDR2 from the germline V gene are DFQATT and SNEGSKA (reference sequence). This CDR3 is 10 amino acids long. The chain's CDR3 is CSALLRQAFF. Here the CDR3 DNA reads TGCAGTGCTTTGCTGAGGCAAGCTTTCTTT.

This clone showed up just once. At the DNA level, this CDR3 is encoded by other sequences in the same sample as well. The V call is TRBV7-3, the J call TRBJ2-3; TRBD2 aligns across 9 bases. Germline trimming cut 2 bases from V and 0 bases from J; bases unmatched to any gene: 0. The CDR3 is 15 amino acids. Germline V gene lookup returns CDR1 SGHTA and CDR2 FQGTGA. CDR3 sequence: CASSLLAGSTDTQYF. The CDR3 DNA follows: TGTGCCAGCAGCTTACTAGCGGGGAGCACAGATACGCAGTATTTT. Combining the CDR3 with reference TRBV7-3 and TRBJ2-3 gives the whole variable domain GAGVSQTPSNKVTEKGKYVELRCDPISGHTALYWYRQSLGQGPEFLIYFQGTGAADDSGLPNDRFFAVRPEGSVSTLKIQRTERGDSAVYLCASSLLAGSTDTQYFGPGTRLTVL.

With regard to this clone: Other DNA variants within this sample encode the same CDR3. The chain carries TRBV30 and TRBJ2-2; D gene uncertain. Germline CDR1 is GTSNPN and CDR2 is SVGIG (reference sequence). The V end was cut by 0 bases, the J end by 1 base, with 6 bases between. This CDR3 has 14 amino acids. The CDR3 nucleotides read TGTGCCTGGAGTGTAAGAGGGAACACCGGGGAGCTGTTTTTT. Its translation: CAWSVRGNTGELFF.

The genes are TRBV9 and TRBJ2-5; tentatively, D is TRBD1 (5 bases). The CDR3 has 15 residues. Trimming cost V 0 bases and J 3 bases, with 12 bases left between them. Germline V gene lookup returns CDR1 SGDLS and CDR2 YYNGEE. The CDR3 DNA follows: TGTGCCAGCAGCGTAGAAGACCTAGGGGAAGAGACCCAGTACTTC. Amino acid sequence: CASSVEDLGEETQYF.

This clone appeared a single time. V usage is TRBV28 and J usage is TRBJ1-1, with 10 bases that match TRBD1. Germline CDR1 is MDHEN and CDR2 is SYDVKM. The CDR3 runs to 16 residues. V was pared by 5 bases and J by 4 bases, with 10 bases of the junction left unmatched. In DNA, the CDR3 is TGTGCCAGCAGTCTCCGGACAGGGGGAGGTTCCACTGAAGCTTTCTTT. This sequence encodes CASSLRTGGGSTEAFF.

V is TRBV25-1 and J is TRBJ1-2; D gene unclear. Germline V gene sequence: CDR1 MGHDK, CDR2 SYGVNS. Trimming removed 1 base at V and 8 bases at J, with 20 bases between. The CDR3 runs to 16 residues. The chain's CDR3 is CASSESVWAPPTGYTF. CDR3 DNA: TGTGCCAGCAGTGAATCTGTATGGGCTCCGCCGACGGGCTACACCTTC.

This clone was picked up one time. The gene calls are TRBV5-1 and TRBJ2-3; D might be TRBD1 or TRBD2, each matching 5 bases. The CDR3 loop spans 16 amino acids. In germline, CDR1 is SGHRS, CDR2 YFSETQ. Deletions cut 7 bases from V and 6 bases from J, with 24 bases between. CDR3 amino acids: CASGERQLGQRDTQYF. The DNA for the CDR3 is TGCGCCAGCGGGGAGAGACAGTTAGGGCAGAGGGATACGCAGTATTTT.

The chain combines TRBV7-9 with TRBJ2-1; 11 bases are shared with TRBD2. CDR3 length: 17 amino acids. Germline V CDR1 and CDR2: SEHNR, FQNEAQ (reference sequence). The V gene end was trimmed by 3 bases and the J gene end by 6 bases; junction bases not matched to a gene: 10. In DNA form, the CDR3 reads TGTGCCAGCAGCTTCAAGATAGCGGGAGGGCATTTCAATGAGCAGTTCTTC. Translating it yields CASSFKIAGGHFNEQFF. Complete variable domain (other parts from reference TRBV7-9 and TRBJ2-1): DTGVSQNPRHKITKRGQNVTFRCDPISEHNRLYWYRQTLGQGPEFLTYFQNEAQLEKSRLLSDRFSAERPKGSFSTLEIQRTEQGDSAMYLCASSFKIAGGHFNEQFFGPGTRLTVL.

The chain employs TRBV11-2 and TRBJ2-5; 16 bases fit TRBD2. In germline, CDR1 is SGHAT, CDR2 FQNNGV. CDR3 size: 18 residues. Trimming took 5 bases from V and 4 from J; bases not matched to a gene: 10. CDR3 in DNA: TGTGCCAGCAGCCCGGGACTAGCGGGAGGGTTGGGTTTAGAGACCCAGTACTTC. Translating it yields CASSPGLAGGLGLETQYF.

In the case of this clone: Other nucleotide sequences from this sample produce the same CDR3. The chain has TRBV7-2 and TRBJ1-1; the D gene is possibly TRBD1 (5 bases). The CDR3 runs 14 residues. Germline V gene lookup returns CDR1 SGHTA and CDR2 FQGNSA. V lost 3 bases to trimming and J lost 5 bases, with 13 bases between them. CDR3 loop: CASSLRAGGTEAFF. As DNA, the CDR3 is TGTGCCAGCAGCTTGCGGGCGGGGGGGACTGAAGCTTTCTTT.

Here the CDR3 DNA reads TGTGCCACCCTCCGGGACGGTGATCAGCCCCAGCATTTT. It codes for CATLRDGDQPQHF. The rearrangement links TRBV28 to TRBJ1-5; possible D gene TRBD1, 5 bases. Germline CDR1 is MDHEN and CDR2 is SYDVKM. V lost 10 bases, J lost 5 bases, and 15 bases lay in between. The CDR3 runs 13 residues. Filled out from reference TRBV28 and TRBJ1-5, the complete variable domain reads DVKVTQSSRYLVKRTGEKVFLECVQDMDHENMFWYRQDPGLGLRLIYFSYDVKMKEKGDIPEGYSVSREKKERFSLILESASTNQTSMYLCATLRDGDQPQHFGDGTRLSIL.

This clone showed up just a few times. Other DNA sequences within the sample encode an identical CDR3. The chain uses TRBV28 and TRBJ2-7; D unclear. The germline CDR1 and CDR2 sequences are MDHEN and SYDVKM. V lost 2 bases and J lost 3, with 8 bases in between. CDR3 length equals 13 residues. In DNA, the CDR3 is TGTGCCAGCAGTTTAGGAAGGGACTACGAGCAGTACTTC. Its translation: CASSLGRDYEQYF.

The J gene is TRBJ2-7, the V gene TRBV10-3, with 7 bases identical to TRBD1. After removal of 8 bases from V and 4 bases from J, the junction contained 5 bases not matched to a gene. Germline CDR1 and CDR2: ENHRY and SYGVKD. The CDR3 is 12 amino acids. CDR3 sequence: CAIRDREYEQYF. DNA for the CDR3: TGTGCCATCCGCGACAGGGAGTACGAGCAGTACTTC.

This chain connects TRBV28 to TRBJ1-1; D may be TRBD1 (5 bases). This CDR3 has 16 amino acids. Germline CDR1 MDHEN, CDR2 SYDVKM. V lost 5 bases and J 0 bases, leaving 16 bases between the germline ends. In DNA form, the CDR3 reads TGTGCCAGCAGTGTTGGGGCAGACTACATGAACACTGAAGCTTTCTTT. It codes for CASSVGADYMNTEAFF.

This clone was recorded only once. The chain has TRBV6-4 and TRBJ2-3; 7 bases are a match to TRBD2. Per germline, CDR1 MRHNA and CDR2 SNTAGT. CDR3 size: 16 residues. Trimming took 0 bases from V and 1 from J; bases not matched to a gene: 4. The DNA for the CDR3 is TGTGCCAGCAGTGACTCAACGGGAGGCGGCACAGATACGCAGTATTTT. Translated, it gives CASSDSTGGGTDTQYF.

The chain links TRBV4-1 to TRBJ1-5; no firm D call. CDR1 is MGHRA and CDR2 is YSYEKL in the germline V gene. V dropped 0 bases and J dropped 8 bases, with 14 bases sitting between them. The CDR3 is made up of 15 amino acids. As DNA, the CDR3 is TGCGCCAGCAGCCAAGATTACCCCCAGATGGAGCCCCAGCATTTT. Translation gives CASSQDYPQMEPQHF.

This clone was seen more than once but under ten times. This sequence joins TRBV2 and TRBJ2-7; D not certain. Germline CDR1 reads SNHLY; CDR2 reads FYNNEI. CDR3 size: 15 residues. Trimming took off 2 bases at V and 0 bases at J, with 11 bases between the two ends. The CDR3 reads CASSESAAVSYEQYF. Here the CDR3 DNA reads TGTGCCAGCAGTGAAAGCGCGGCAGTCTCCTACGAGCAGTACTTC. Filled out from reference TRBV2 and TRBJ2-7, the complete variable domain reads EPEVTQTPSHQVTQMGQEVILRCVPISNHLYFYWYRQILGQKVEFLVSFYNNEISEKSEIFDDQFSVERPDGSNFTLKIRSTKLEDSAMYFCASSESAAVSYEQYFGPGTRLTVT.

This rearrangement joins TRBV28 to TRBJ2-7; D is unclear. The CDR3 sequence is 13 residues long. The ends were cut back, 6 bases at V and 2 bases at J, with 11 bases in the middle. The germline CDR1 and CDR2 sequences are MDHEN and SYDVKM. The CDR3 nucleotides are TGTGCCAGCAGATCTGGACGTACCTACGAGCAGTACTTC. This gives the protein CASRSGRTYEQYF.

The V gene is TRBV28, the J gene TRBJ1-5; 7 bases agree with TRBD1. Looked up from germline, CDR1 is MDHEN and CDR2 is SYDVKM. The ends lost 7 bases at V and 4 bases at J; junction bases unmatched: 10. There are 15 residues in the CDR3. This CDR3 is CASKIPGQPNQPQHF. As DNA, the CDR3 is TGTGCCAGCAAAATACCGGGACAGCCGAATCAGCCCCAGCATTTT.